This entry is about one T cell receptor (beta chain). Its specificity is unknown. The data originate from a study of cytomegalovirus exposure and HLA in healthy donors. Study-level information: Membership in the Caucasian-associated ancestry cluster was found for about four fifths of a few hundred genotyped donors. Overall study results and limits: In a later analysis, productive TCRs from donors in an Asian-associated ancestry cluster reportedly carried fewer N-insertions than the cohort mean. Within an earlier analysis, most TCR beta V segments proved productive either about 87% or about 30% of the time.

Primers included in the PCR were 60 Vbeta and 13 Jbeta primers. The repertoire was sequenced with immunoSEQ multiplex PCR; TCRdb's copy has only in-frame clones and lacks some. The data hold 100,000 to 150,000 clones, with 65% to 75% observed a single time. V lost 1 base to trimming and J lost 1 base; unmatched junction nucleotides: 4. CDR1 and CDR2 (germline): SQVTM, ANQGSEA. This CDR3 has 16 residues. This chain uses TRBV29-1 with TRBJ2-3; 11 bases match TRBD1. This clonotype was obtained from a man aged 35 to 55 in good health and CMV-seropositive. The specimen was PBMCs. The CDR3 reads CSVEGEGQGGTDTQYF. In nucleotides, the CDR3 is TGCAGCGTTGAAGGCGAGGGACAGGGGGGCACAGATACGCAGTATTTT.